This T cell receptor (beta chain) is drawn from a study of beta chain features in type 1 diabetes (dated by TCRdb to 2017 to 2018). Background for the entire study: Mean age, gender distribution, total cell number and subset yield did not differ between patients and healthy donors. Whereas all 30 or so donors provided naive and central memory subsets, regulatory and stem cell-like memory subsets were isolated from just 8 patients and roughly eight healthy donors. The study compared the TCRB repertoires of sorted circulating CD4+ T cell subsets in recently diagnosed type 1 diabetes patients with those in matched healthy donors. A total of some 100,000,000 sorted cells were examined across all samples, and a strong correlation was observed between cell number per subset and RNA yield.

The entire isolated RNA was reverse transcribed using the High Capacity cDNA Reverse Transcription Kit, and thus expressed TCRB transcripts were sequenced. Deep immunoSEQ sequencing was performed on naive, central memory and regulatory T cell samples, with an average of roughly 3.3 million total reads per sample. Sorted cells were lysed in RLT buffer, and RNA was extracted using DNase-treated RNeasy Micro or Mini kits according to cell number. To prevent cross-contamination, every cell subset was processed on its own, while patient and healthy donor samples were processed together. The immunoSEQ multiplex PCR was used to amplify TCRB sequences from cDNA, yielding 87-bp fragments that span the CDR3 region. The amplicons were sequenced using the Illumina HiSeq platform. As for the authors' bioinformatics: PCR bias was computationally corrected using synthetic template baselines, reads within Hamming distance 2 were collapsed, and singletons that could not be merged were discarded. By aligning reads against IMGT, V, D and J genes, CDR3 length, and insertions or deletions at six rearrangement sites were assigned. Within each subset, clonotype counts were normalized to sorted cell number, after which true diversity and Gini coefficients were computed with the tcR R package. Repertoire sharing was quantified using the overlap coefficient calculated on TCRB nucleotide sequences. Out-of-frame TCRB sequences from naive cells were analyzed as a proxy for the pre-selection repertoire. Sourced from immuneACCESS, this table was stored by TCRdb with only in-frame sequences that have V and J called. A share of the clones is absent; for the studies checked, an unresolved V gene accounts for under half, and the remainder has no known explanation. That table furnishes V, J and clone size, whereas the DNA furnished D and trimming. The sample profile shows a few hundred thousand clones; 16% of them were found once. Clones ranked in the top ten supply approximately 0.086% of the sample.

This clone was detected only a few times. Its antigen specificity is not known. No base qualities exist here, and no much larger clone lies one base off it. From each donor, a single peripheral blood sample of about 110 mL on average was drawn into heparinised tubes. A BD FACSAria II was used to sort naive, central memory, regulatory and stem cell-like memory CD4+ T cells with a panel that included CD45RO, CCR7, CD25, CD127, CD95 and CD27. Purity was above 95% for every sorted population. PBMCs were isolated immediately by Lymphoprep density gradient centrifugation and stained directly without culture. To minimize batch effects, samples were stained and sorted in pairs, one healthy donor with one patient per experiment. General study outcomes and caveats: The naive, central memory and regulatory TCRB repertoires appeared to resemble one another more closely among patients than among healthy donors. Because the HLA sub-analyses included only small numbers of individuals, any influence of HLA type on TCRB rearrangement was left unresolved. Fewer insertions and more nucleotide deletions at VDJ recombination sites were observed in patients with type 1 diabetes, implying thymic rearrangement abnormalities. Because cDNA was sequenced instead of genomic DNA, highly expressing activated cells could be over-represented, though the groups showed no difference in activation or CD3 levels. Type 1 diabetes patients showed a moderate but significant shortening of TCRB CDR3 length in all four CD4+ subsets. Shorter templates might have been favored by PCR, but patient and control samples were amplified and corrected together, so both groups would have been affected equally by any skew.

The TCR sequence derives from a man in his thirties or forties with type 1 diabetes. The material sequenced was naive CD4+ T cells from blood. In light of the paper, this sample's cell subset or site label describes: true naive CD4+ T cells.

The DNA reads TGTGCCAGCAGTGTGACGGCCGCCTACGAGCAGTACTTC. Its translation reads: CASSVTAAYEQYF. The sequence joins TRBV28 to TRBJ2-7, with the identity of the D gene unclear. The junction carries 10 bases between V and J, which are trimmed by 5 bases and 2 bases respectively. CDR1 and CDR2 (MDHEN, SYDVKM) derive from the germline V gene. Including cysteine and phenylalanine, the CDR3 has 13 amino acids. The read is trimmed to its CDR3 DNA, 39 bases read in frame from base 1. Here the CDR3 is joined to the reference TRBV28 and TRBJ2-7 genes, and the full variable domain is: DVKVTQSSRYLVKRTGEKVFLECVQDMDHENMFWYRQDPGLGLRLIYFSYDVKMKEKGDIPEGYSVSREKKERFSLILESASTNQTSMYLCASSVTAAYEQYFGPGTRLTVT.